This passage covers 14 T cell receptor beta chains from one sample sequenced in a study of blood T cell repertoires in COVID-19. The data were produced by immunoSEQ multiplex PCR, yet TCRdb's version contains in-frame clones alone and is incomplete. Seen here are around 140,000 clones, approximately 89% observed once, and the top ten hold approximately 10%. Sequenced sample: peripheral blood. The receptors were gathered from a woman in her seventies with COVID-19, enrolled during active disease.

The chain has TRBV1 and TRBJ2-7; TRBD2, the table's D call, was not compared with the DNA. TRBV1 has pseudogene status. CDR3 length: 15 amino acids. Here the CDR3 reads CTSSQGLAEPYEQYF. CDR3 coding DNA: TGCACCAGCAGCCAAGGGCTAGCGGAACCCTACGAGCAGTACTTC.

This clone was seen a single time. The chain links TRBV30 to TRBJ1-3; unclear D gene. The CDR3 is 14 amino acids. Trimming pared 2 bases from V and 0 bases from J, leaving 8 bases between. Germline-derived CDR1 and CDR2 are GTSNPN and SVGIG (reference sequence). The DNA of the CDR3 is TGTGCCTGGAGTATCTACAGCTCTGGAAACACCATATATTTT. It yields the protein CAWSIYSSGNTIYF.

The rearrangement links TRBV15 to TRBJ2-4, with a possible D match to TRBD2 (6 bases). The V end lost 0 bases, the J end lost 9 bases, and 12 bases lay between the germline ends. This CDR3 has 14 amino acids. Germline CDR1 is LNHNV and CDR2 is YYDKDF (reference sequence). The CDR3 DNA sequence: TGTGCCACCAGCAGAGAGGAGGGTTTCGGCATTCAGTACTTC. Translation: CATSREEGFGIQYF.

The CDR3 reads CASSLPGGVAEAFF. The CDR3 DNA follows: TGTGCCAGCAGCCTACCGGGGGGCGTCGCTGAAGCTTTCTTT. The chain is built from TRBV3-1 (or the pseudogene TRBV3-2) and TRBJ1-1, with TRBD1 as a possible D gene (6 bases). CDR3 size: 14 residues. The V and J ends lost 4 bases and 6 bases respectively, with 15 bases between them. Germline assignment: CDR1 LGHDT and CDR2 YNNKEL (reference sequence).

This clone has just a few counts. The chain links TRBV9 to TRBJ2-7; 10 positions agree with TRBD1. From germline, CDR1 is SGDLS and CDR2 YYNGEE. Trimming at V came to 8 bases and at J to 2 bases, leaving 1 base not matched to a gene. CDR3 length equals 12 residues. For the CDR3, the DNA is TGTGCCAGTGGGACAGGGGCCTACGAGCAGTACTTC. Encoded protein: CASGTGAYEQYF.

This chain uses TRBV5-1 with TRBJ2-5; weak D call: TRBD1 (6 bases). V lost 2 bases and J 5 bases, leaving 16 bases between the germline ends. This CDR3 is built from 15 residues. Germline CDR1 is SGHRS and CDR2 is YFSETQ. This chain's CDR3 is CASSLAGARGETQYF. In DNA, the CDR3 is TGCGCCAGCAGCTTAGCAGGGGCGAGAGGGGAGACCCAGTACTTC. Filled out from reference TRBV5-1 and TRBJ2-5, the complete variable domain reads KAGVTQTPRYLIKTRGQQVTLSCSPISGHRSVSWYQQTPGQGLQFLFEYFSETQRNKGNFPGRFSGRQFSNSRSEMNVSTLELGDSALYLCASSLAGARGETQYFGPGTRLLVL.

This clone was found a few times. The chain is built from TRBV4-1 and TRBJ1-1; D gene uncertain. Per germline, CDR1 MGHRA and CDR2 YSYEKL. With 0 bases removed from V and 4 bases from J, the gap between germline ends came to 6 bases. The CDR3 has 13 amino acids. This CDR3 is CASSQDLFTEAFF. CDR3 in DNA: TGCGCCAGCAGCCAAGATCTTTTCACTGAAGCTTTCTTT.

This chain's CDR3 is CASSVGVSGGTPWEQYF. In DNA, the CDR3 is TGTGCCAGCAGCGTAGGGGTGAGCGGGGGGACCCCTTGGGAGCAGTACTTC. This chain links TRBV9 with TRBJ2-7; 9 bases map to TRBD2. V lost 0 bases to trimming and J lost 7 bases; unmatched junction nucleotides: 14. The CDR3 consists of 17 residues. Germline lookup yields CDR1 SGDLS and CDR2 YYNGEE.

The V and J genes are TRBV27 and TRBJ2-2; 10 bases are a match to TRBD1. V was clipped by 3 bases and J by 1 base; unmatched bases: 8. This CDR3 contains 18 residues. The germline V gene has CDR1 MNHEY and CDR2 SMNVEV (reference sequence). The chain's CDR3 is CASSFGTGDPMNTGELFF. CDR3 DNA: TGTGCCAGCAGTTTTGGGACAGGGGATCCGATGAACACCGGGGAGCTGTTTTTT.

The chain employs TRBV4-2 and TRBJ2-7, with a possible D match to TRBD1 (6 bases). The CDR3 covers 13 residues. Trimming stripped 4 bases from V and 3 bases from J, with 10 bases between. Germline CDR1 and CDR2: LGHNA and YNFKEQ. CDR3 nucleotide sequence: TGTGCCAGCAGCCTGGAACAGGGCTACGAGCAGTACTTC. Residues: CASSLEQGYEQYF.

The chain couples TRBV10-2 to TRBJ2-2; weak D call: TRBD1 (5 bases). Germline V CDR1 and CDR2: WSHSY, SAAADI. This CDR3 spans 17 amino acids. V lost 5 bases to trimming and J lost 5 bases, with 21 bases between them. The CDR3 here is CASSIDSLPPLTGELFF. CDR3 bases: TGCGCCAGCAGTATCGACAGTCTACCTCCGTTGACCGGGGAGCTGTTTTTT.

The CDR3 coding sequence is TGTGCCAGCAGCTTAGCCGCTCAGGGGAAGGGCACTGAAGCTTTCTTT. It encodes CASSLAAQGKGTEAFF. The rearrangement links TRBV7-9 to TRBJ1-1; D may be TRBD1 (6 bases). From germline, CDR1 is SEHNR and CDR2 FQNEAQ (reference sequence). The CDR3 extends over 16 amino acids. Deletions cut 0 bases from V and 4 bases from J, with 15 bases between.

The chain is built from TRBV7-6 and TRBJ2-2, with TRBD2 identical over 13 bases. The CDR3 sequence is 17 residues long. The germline gives CDR1 SGHVS, CDR2 FNYEAQ. V gave up 5 bases and J gave up 1 base; unmatched junction bases: 4. The CDR3 sequence: CASSPRLAGGNTGELFF. CDR3 in DNA: TGTGCCAGCAGCCCGCGACTAGCGGGGGGGAACACCGGGGAGCTGTTTTTT. The full variable domain, in which reference TRBV7-6 and TRBJ2-2 provide the parts outside the CDR3, is GAGVSQSPRYKVTKRGQDVALRCDPISGHVSLYWYRQALGQGPEFLTYFNYEAQQDKSGLPNDRFSAERPEGSISTLTIQRTEQRDSAMYRCASSPRLAGGNTGELFFGEGSRLTVL.

The chain links TRBV3-1 (or the pseudogene TRBV3-2) to TRBJ1-3, with a weak D call TRBD1 (6 bases). The germline V gene encodes CDR1 LGHDT and CDR2 YNNKEL (reference sequence). Between the trimmed V and J ends, which lost 1 base and 4 bases, there was a span of 17 bases. The CDR3 is made up of 17 amino acids. In DNA form, the CDR3 reads TGTGCCAGCAGCCAAGTTAATAGGGGGGGGTCCGGAAACACCATATATTTT. Encoded protein: CASSQVNRGGSGNTIYF.